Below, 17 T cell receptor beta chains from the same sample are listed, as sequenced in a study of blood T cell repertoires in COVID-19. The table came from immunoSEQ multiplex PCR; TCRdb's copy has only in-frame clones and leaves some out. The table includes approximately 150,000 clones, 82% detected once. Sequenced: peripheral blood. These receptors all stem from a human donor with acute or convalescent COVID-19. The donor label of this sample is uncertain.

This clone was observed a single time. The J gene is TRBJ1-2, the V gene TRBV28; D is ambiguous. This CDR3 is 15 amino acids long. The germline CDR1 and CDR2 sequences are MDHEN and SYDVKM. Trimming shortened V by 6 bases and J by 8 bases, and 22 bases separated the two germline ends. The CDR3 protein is CASSTPGGFYVGYTF. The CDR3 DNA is TGTGCCAGCAGCACCCCTGGAGGGTTTTATGTGGGCTACACCTTC.

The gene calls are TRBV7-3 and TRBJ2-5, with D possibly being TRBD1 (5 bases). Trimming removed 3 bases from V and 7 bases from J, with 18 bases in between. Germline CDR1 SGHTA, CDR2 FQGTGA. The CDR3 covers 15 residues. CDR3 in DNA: TGTGCCAGCAGCTTCCAGGGCCCACCGGTTGGGACCCAGTACTTC. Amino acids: CASSFQGPPVGTQYF. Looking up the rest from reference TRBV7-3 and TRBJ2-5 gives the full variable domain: GAGVSQTPSNKVTEKGKYVELRCDPISGHTALYWYRQSLGQGPEFLIYFQGTGAADDSGLPNDRFFAVRPEGSVSTLKIQRTERGDSAVYLCASSFQGPPVGTQYFGPGTRLLVL.

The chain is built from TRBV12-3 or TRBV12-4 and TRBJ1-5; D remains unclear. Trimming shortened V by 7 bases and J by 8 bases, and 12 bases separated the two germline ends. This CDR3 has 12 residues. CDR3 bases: TGTGCCAGCACCCTCGGGATGGAGCCCCAGCATTTT. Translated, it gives CASTLGMEPQHF.

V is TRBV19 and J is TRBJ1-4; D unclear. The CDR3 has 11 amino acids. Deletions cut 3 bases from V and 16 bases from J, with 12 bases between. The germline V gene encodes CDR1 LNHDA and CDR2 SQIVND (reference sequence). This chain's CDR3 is CASSIRRRPFF. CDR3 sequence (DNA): TGTGCCAGTAGTATTCGGCGGAGGCCGTTTTTT.

The CDR3 reads CASSIRNSYSAEAFF. The DNA of the CDR3 is TGTGCCAGTAGTATAAGGAACAGTTATAGCGCTGAAGCTTTCTTT. The V and J genes are TRBV19 and TRBJ1-1; D is uncertain. The CDR3 consists of 15 residues. Trimming cost V 2 bases and J 6 bases, with 16 bases left between them. From germline, CDR1 is LNHDA and CDR2 SQIVND (reference sequence).

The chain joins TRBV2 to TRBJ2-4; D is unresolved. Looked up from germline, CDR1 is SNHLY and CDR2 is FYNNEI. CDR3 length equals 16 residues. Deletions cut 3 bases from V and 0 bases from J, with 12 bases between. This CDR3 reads CASSDQLTLAKNIQYF. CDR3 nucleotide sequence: TGTGCCAGCAGTGATCAACTCACTCTAGCCAAAAACATTCAGTACTTC.

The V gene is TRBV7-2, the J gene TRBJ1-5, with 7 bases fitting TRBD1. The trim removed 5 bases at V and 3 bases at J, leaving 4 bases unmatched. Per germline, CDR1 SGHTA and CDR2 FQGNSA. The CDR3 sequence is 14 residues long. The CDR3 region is CASSLGTDNQPQHF. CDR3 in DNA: TGTGCCAGCAGCCTCGGGACAGACAATCAGCCCCAGCATTTT.

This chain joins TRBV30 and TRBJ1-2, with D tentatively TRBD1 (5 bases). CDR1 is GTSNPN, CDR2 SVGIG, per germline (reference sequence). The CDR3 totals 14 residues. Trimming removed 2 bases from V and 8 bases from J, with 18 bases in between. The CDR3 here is CAWSPGGSRRGYTF. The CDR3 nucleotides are TGTGCCTGGAGTCCTGGGGGGTCCCGGAGGGGCTACACCTTC.

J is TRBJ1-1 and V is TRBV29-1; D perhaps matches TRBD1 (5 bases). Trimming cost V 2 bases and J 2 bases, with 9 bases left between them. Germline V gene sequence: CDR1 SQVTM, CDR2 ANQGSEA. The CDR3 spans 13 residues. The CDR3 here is CSVEQGLNTEAFF. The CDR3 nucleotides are TGCAGCGTTGAACAGGGCCTAAACACTGAAGCTTTCTTT. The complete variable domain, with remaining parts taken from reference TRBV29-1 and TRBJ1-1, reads SAVISQKPSRDICQRGTSLTIQCQVDSQVTMMFWYRQQPGQSLTLIATANQGSEATYESGFVIDKFPISRPNLTFSTLTVSNMSPEDSSIYLCSVEQGLNTEAFFGQGTRLTVV.

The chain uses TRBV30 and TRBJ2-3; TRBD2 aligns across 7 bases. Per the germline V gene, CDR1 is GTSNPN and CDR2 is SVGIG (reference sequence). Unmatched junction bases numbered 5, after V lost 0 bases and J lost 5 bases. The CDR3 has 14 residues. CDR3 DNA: TGTGCCTGGAGTGTGGGGGGGGGAATAGATACGCAGTATTTT. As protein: CAWSVGGGIDTQYF.

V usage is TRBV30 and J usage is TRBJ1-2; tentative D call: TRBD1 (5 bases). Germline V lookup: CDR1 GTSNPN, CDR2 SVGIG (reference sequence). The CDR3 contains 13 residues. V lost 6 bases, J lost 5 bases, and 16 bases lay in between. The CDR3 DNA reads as TGTGCCTGTAGGCGGGACCGACTATATGGCTACACCTTC. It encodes CACRRDRLYGYTF. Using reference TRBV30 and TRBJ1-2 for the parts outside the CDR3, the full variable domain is SQTIHQWPATLVQPVGSPLSLECTVEGTSNPNLYWYRQAAGRGLQLLFYSVGIGQISSEVPQNLSASRPQDRQFILSSKKLLLSDSGFYLCACRRDRLYGYTFGSGTRLTVV.

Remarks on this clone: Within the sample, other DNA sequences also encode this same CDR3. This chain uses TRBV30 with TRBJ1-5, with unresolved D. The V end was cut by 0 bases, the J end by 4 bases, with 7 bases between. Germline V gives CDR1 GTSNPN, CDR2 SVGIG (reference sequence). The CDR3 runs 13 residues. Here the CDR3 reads CAWSVSGNQPQHF. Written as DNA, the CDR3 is TGTGCCTGGAGTGTATCCGGTAATCAGCCCCAGCATTTT.

This CDR3 reads CASREGQKTEAFF. DNA of the CDR3: TGTGCCAGCAGAGAGGGACAGAAAACTGAAGCTTTCTTT. This chain links TRBV6-5 with TRBJ1-1; 7 bases fit TRBD1. Germline lookup yields CDR1 MNHEY and CDR2 SVGAGI. After removal of 6 bases from V and 5 bases from J, the junction contained 6 bases not matched to a gene. The CDR3 has 13 residues.

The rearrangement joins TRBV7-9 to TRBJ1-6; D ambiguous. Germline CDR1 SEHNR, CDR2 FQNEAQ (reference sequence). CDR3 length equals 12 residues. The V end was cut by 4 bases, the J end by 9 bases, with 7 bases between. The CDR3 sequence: CASSSTLSPLHF. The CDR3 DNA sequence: TGTGCCAGCAGCTCGACACTTTCACCCCTCCACTTT.

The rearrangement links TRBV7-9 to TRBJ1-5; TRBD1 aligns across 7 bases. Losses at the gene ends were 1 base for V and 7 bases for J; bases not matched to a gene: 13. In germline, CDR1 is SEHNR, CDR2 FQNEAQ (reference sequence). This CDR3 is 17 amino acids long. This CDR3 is CASSLDHYRGLRQPQHF. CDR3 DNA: TGTGCCAGCAGCTTAGACCACTACAGGGGATTGAGGCAGCCCCAGCATTTT.

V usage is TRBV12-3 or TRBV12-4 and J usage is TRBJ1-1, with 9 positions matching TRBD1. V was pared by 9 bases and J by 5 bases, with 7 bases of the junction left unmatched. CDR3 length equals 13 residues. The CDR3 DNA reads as TGTGCCAGTGAACTGGGACAGGGAACTGAAGCTTTCTTT. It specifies CASELGQGTEAFF.

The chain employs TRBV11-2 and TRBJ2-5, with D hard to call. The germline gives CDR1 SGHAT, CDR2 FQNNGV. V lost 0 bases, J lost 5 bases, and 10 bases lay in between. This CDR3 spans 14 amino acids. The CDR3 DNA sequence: TGTGCCAGCAGCTTAGATGTCGGTCGGGAGACCCAGTACTTC. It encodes CASSLDVGRETQYF.